This T cell receptor beta chain is drawn from a study of T cell repertoires in cytomegalovirus infection. Turning to the study itself: Indications of both CMV infection and matching HLA type were provided by public TCR beta signatures.

MiXCR, run by TCRdb on the reads, gives a single entry per CDR3 protein. Found here are 490,000 or so distinct CDR3 sequences, 11% of them singletons; the top ten hold about 9.4%. The length of the CDR3 is 16 residues. Trimming pared 7 bases from V and 5 bases from J, leaving 20 bases between. CDR1 is MNHNS, CDR2 SASEGT, per germline. This clonotype was found many times. The J gene is TRBJ2-2, the V gene TRBV6-1; D is perhaps TRBD1 or TRBD2 (7 bases each). This receptor was taken from a human donor in good health (CMV status not recorded). Some clones in this sample may be carry-over from other donors' samples. The specimen was PBMCs. The chain's CDR3 is CASTPLTGRGTGELFF. CDR3 DNA: TGTGCCAGCACCCCACTGACAGGGCGGGGGACCGGGGAGCTGTTTTTT.